This T cell receptor (beta chain) was sequenced in a study of T cells in localized non-small cell lung cancer. Study results and limitations: Longer overall survival was linked to higher blood T cell density.

On this clone itself: Its antigen is unknown.

Assay used: immunoSEQ multiplex PCR; TCRdb lists only in-frame clones, some missing. This sample has tens of thousands of clones, with about nine tenths found just once. Germline V gives CDR1 LGHNA, CDR2 YNFKEQ. The length of the CDR3 is 15 residues. Unmatched junction bases numbered 4, after V lost 0 bases and J lost 2 bases. This chain uses TRBV4-2 with TRBJ2-7; TRBD2 matches 7 bases. The starting material was peripheral blood, obtained before any cancer treatment. This TCR came from a male donor older than 55 with stage III lung adenocarcinoma. The CDR3 protein is CASSQDLAEAYEQYF. The CDR3 DNA sequence: TGTGCCAGCAGCCAAGATCTAGCGGAGGCCTACGAGCAGTACTTC.